This TCR beta chain emerged from a study of cytomegalovirus exposure and HLA in healthy donors (dated by TCRdb to the late 2010s). Background for the entire study: An earlier analysis of roughly 610 of the donors reported 276 Gb of sequence data and roughly 120 million unique TCR beta sequences obtained from about 200 million T cells. HLA typing covered class I and class II loci at four-digit resolution. Roughly 5 DR-DQ haplotypes were treated as single units for association and clustering because of strong linkage in the cohort. On average, 235,054 unique TCR beta nucleotide sequences were sequenced per donor among 300 to 500 genotyped donors of the cohort, with roughly 19% of those sequences being non-productive. To predict cytomegalovirus infection status, the study combined high-throughput TCR immunosequencing, statistical association of individual TCRs with disease status, and machine learning. Around 320 gigabases of sequencing data and tens of millions of unique TCR sequences were included in an early release covering around 600 HLA-typed donors. The genetic ancestry cluster associated with self-reported Caucasian donors included roughly 84% of the roughly 400 genotyped donors. Typing coverage varied by locus: roughly 620-640 donors for A, B, C, DRB1 and DQB1; 522 for DQA1; some 610 for DPA1; about 450 for DPB1. In a later analysis, previously published TCR beta repertoires from 550 to 750 donors were re-analyzed and high-resolution HLA genotyping was added so that TCR occurrence patterns could be studied. A separate validation cohort of 100 to 150 different subjects was used in addition to the approximately 640-subject first cohort. To decide whether each TCR beta V gene segment behaved as functional or pseudogenic, an earlier analysis of some 600 of the donors relied on high-throughput TCR beta sequencing. All discovery cohort repertoires had been generated using a single sequencing platform. The study was designed to test whether signatures of past pathogen exposure could be identified by cataloging public T cell receptors. The later analysis used no new phenotypic data to find candidate immune exposures, relying instead on TCR beta sequences and their occurrence across donors. The T cell repertoires of about 700 subjects were profiled by immunosequencing and related to cytomegalovirus serostatus. Genome-wide SNP genotypes for about 65% of the 666 donors were used in a later genetic analysis, which treated that subset as a discovery cohort. Alongside the repertoire data, information on donor age, sex, ethnicity and CMV serostatus was compiled. The study at large found these results: Most CMV-associated TCR beta chains appeared to be HLA-restricted in a later analysis, and the HLA associations seemed to be driven largely by CMV exposure. A further reported finding was that TCR beta sequences accurately predicted the HLA-A and HLA-B alleles for most subjects in the first cohort. In a later analysis, HLA-associated TCR beta chains were found to be more clonally expanded and to have lower generation probabilities than equally common non-associated chains. In a later genetic analysis, fewer N-insertions in productive TCRs were reported among donors in an Asian-associated ancestry cluster than the roughly 700-donor mean. Most TCR sequences were seen in very few donors, while some public TCRs were found in many individuals. Approximately 16 rarely observed V segments, including chromosome 9 orphons, were excluded from the earlier analysis of some 590 of the donors because counts were too low. In vitro tests confirmed that a few of the cytomegalovirus-associated TCR beta chains recognize cytomegalovirus antigens. An association between a missense DCLRE1C variant and V-gene and J-gene trimming of TCR beta chains was found in a later genetic analysis and replicated in an independent cohort. For the cohort, immune exposure information was limited to CMV serostatus. In both the original and validation cohorts, the classifier was reported to diagnose cytomegalovirus status with high specificity and sensitivity. Linkage disequilibrium might explain the correlated functional status among segregating V segments, but an unknown experimental factor could not be ruled out. Presence/absence analyses assumed roughly uniform sequencing depth across donors, an assumption that may not hold. Some IMGT-functional V segments, including TRBV6-2 and TRBV6-3, could not be told apart with the 87-base-pair reads, so those segments were excluded. The cohort was sequenced for TCR beta chains only, and without alpha or paired-chain data the features that could be detected were limited. When HLA alleles, especially DR and DQ, strongly co-occurred, TCR associations were difficult to assign to individual alleles. According to the authors, the approach could potentially be generalized to other disease states and immunological phenotypes. According to a later analysis, TCR association rates differed among HLA loci, with DRB1 alleles showing the most associated TCRs and HLA-C alleles showing the fewest. In an earlier analysis of 587 of the donors, most TCR beta V segments appeared in productive rearrangements about 90% or about 30% of the time, broadly matching IMGT annotations. HLA typing was unavailable for some donors at each locus, so association tests used only the typed subset. A cluster of highly shared sequence variants was judged likely to represent a technical artifact of the sequencing pipeline. Several of the top co-occurrence clusters appeared to be linked to parvovirus B19, influenza, CMV and Epstein-Barr virus, according to a later analysis. Specific HLA alleles were associated with 18,000 or so TCR beta sequences at a false discovery rate of 0.05 in a later analysis. In the study, approximately 160 TCR beta chains were listed as associated with cytomegalovirus.

In total, 500 to 700 healthy bone marrow donors made up the cohort. At the time of sampling, every cohort member was nominally healthy, though immune exposures that went unrecorded were likely present. The donor was CMV seronegative and was included in the group of about 400 seronegative cohort members. Every donor gave a peripheral blood sample, and the peripheral blood mononuclear cells from that sample were used for TCR beta sequencing. The Qiagen DNeasy Blood Extraction Kit was used to extract genomic DNA from the blood cell samples. The method was the immunoSEQ multiplex PCR assay. The multiplex PCR relied on a mix of 60 forward primers for TCR Vbeta segments and 13 reverse primers for TCR Jbeta segments. Amplification of the CDR3 region of rearranged TCR beta genes was performed with a multiplex PCR assay on genomic DNA. The Illumina HiSeq System was used to sequence the amplified TCR beta libraries as 87-base-pair reads. The authors' pipeline ran thus. Across the 600 to 700 repertoires, a later analysis counted roughly 77 million unique TCR beta chains, around 11 million of which were shared by at least two donors. A nearest-neighbor algorithm error-corrected the raw reads and collapsed the reads into unique sequences, merging closely related sequences to remove PCR and sequencing errors. Alignment of CDR3 sequences to IMGT reference sequences was used to assign V, D and J gene segments. For a sequence to be retained, a match of at least six nucleotides to both a V gene segment and a J gene segment was required. A rearrangement counted as productive if the CDR3 had no stop codons and remained in frame with V and J, and every other rearrangement counted as non-productive. CDR3 was defined according to IMGT convention as the region running from the second conserved V-encoded cysteine to the conserved J-encoded phenylalanine. The earlier analysis of a few hundred of the donors excluded sequences that lacked an unambiguous match to a single V gene segment. In an earlier analysis of approximately 560 of the donors, a V segment was called functional when productive rearrangements were above 56.7%, and segregating when the standard deviation between donors exceeded 5%. To diagnose cytomegalovirus status from the catalog of TCR beta chain sequences, a statistical classification framework was built. A later analysis assigned V and J genes by comparing TCR nucleotide sequences with IMGT/GENE-DB human TR gene sequences. The TCRdist pipeline was used in a later analysis to assign CDR3 sequences and most-parsimonious VDJ recombination scenarios. In a later analysis, each TCR beta chain was defined by its CDR3 amino acid sequence together with its V-gene family, and reads without a unique V-gene family were excluded. As a way to deal with suspected cross-contamination and a sequencing artifact, a later analysis dropped under 600 nucleotide sequences that were highly shared and had low generation probability. In a later analysis, a clonal expansion index for each public chain was calculated from normalized within-repertoire ranks of inferred template counts. In a later analysis, generation probabilities were computed using a VDJ recombination model fitted to out-of-frame rearrangements, and the results were checked against IGoR. In a later analysis, hypergeometric tests were used to score TCR-TCR, TCR-HLA and TCR-CMV co-occurrence, with a repertoire-size bias correction applied to TCR pairs. False discovery rates were estimated in a later analysis by permuting HLA or CMV assignments 20 times. In a later analysis, co-occurring TCRs were grouped with DBSCAN, and TCRdist sequence similarity was added when clustering was performed within HLA-allele-positive subsets. Co-occurrence clustering excluded repertoires with fewer than 30,000 or more than 120,000 public chains, plus five with anomalous nucleotide sharing. TCRdb mirrors the immuneACCESS table, restricted to in-frame sequences. Some clones are absent from its copies; in checked studies, under half trace to an unresolved V gene, and the reason for the others is unknown. V and J calls and clone size are those listed in that table; D and trimming were worked out from the DNA. Present in this sample are approximately 250,000 clones, approximately 78% of which were seen just once. In total, the top ten clones hold 0.4% to 0.6% of the sample.

Concerning this clone itself: Its specific antigen is unknown. No qualities accompany the bases; no much larger clone lies one base away.

CDR1 and CDR2 are drawn from the germline V gene (reference sequence): MNHEY, SMNVEV. V and J lose 6 bases and 4 bases, and a span of 10 bases separates them. Reading from cysteine to phenylalanine, the CDR3 counts 13 amino acids. Only the CDR3 DNA stays, 39 bases, in frame from base 1. The sequencing sample was made of PBMCs. Recombination connected TRBV27 to TRBJ2-1; a tentative D match to TRBD1 spans 6 bases. The clonotype originates from a boy aged 5 to 17 in good health and CMV-seronegative. The CDR3 protein: CASSLGTYNEQFF. In nucleotides, the sequence is TGTGCCAGCAGCCTGGGGACATACAATGAGCAGTTCTTC.